Presented here are 5 T cell receptor beta chains from one specimen sequenced in a study of blood T cell repertoires in COVID-19. Profiling relied on immunoSEQ multiplex PCR, and the TCRdb table lists in-frame clones only, not all of them. The table has about 350,000 clones, 86% seen once. Sequencing was carried out using peripheral blood. The receptors derive from a woman aged 55 to 70 with COVID-19, enrolled during active disease.

This clone was seen just once. The genes are TRBV13 and TRBJ2-7; D gene uncertain. V was shortened by 5 bases and J by 1 base, with 15 bases between the two germline ends. Per germline, CDR1 PRHDT and CDR2 FYEKMQ (reference sequence). The CDR3 contains 15 residues. CDR3 loop: CASSPSYISSYEQYF. CDR3 coding DNA: TGTGCCAGCAGCCCATCATACATTTCGTCCTACGAGCAGTACTTC.

The chain joins TRBV27 to TRBJ2-1; 12 bases match TRBD2. The V and J ends lost 5 bases and 0 bases, in that order; junction bases with no gene match: 5. The CDR3 spans 17 residues. Germline V gene data show CDR1 as MNHEY and CDR2 as SMNVEV (reference sequence). CDR3 coding DNA: TGTGCCAGCAGTCGTAGGACTAGCGGGGACTCCTACAATGAGCAGTTCTTC. The encoded protein is CASSRRTSGDSYNEQFF.

The chain couples TRBV7-3 to TRBJ2-3; a possible D gene is TRBD1 (6 bases). The V gene lost 4 bases and the J gene lost 2 bases, with 13 bases spanning the gap. The CDR3 runs 15 residues. Germline assignment: CDR1 SGHTA and CDR2 FQGTGA. CDR3 nucleotides: TGTGCCAGCAGCTCCGGGACATCCCACACAGATACGCAGTATTTT. Amino acid sequence: CASSSGTSHTDTQYF.

This clone was detected many times. The rearrangement joins TRBV12-3 or TRBV12-4 to TRBJ1-2, with D possibly matching TRBD1 (6 bases). The CDR3 has 12 residues. V gave up 5 bases and J gave up 4 bases, with 8 bases separating them. CDR3 amino acids: CASSTGLYGYTF. CDR3 DNA sequence: TGTGCCAGCAGTACAGGGCTCTATGGCTACACCTTC.

V and J are TRBV16 and TRBJ1-2; tentatively, D is TRBD1 (5 bases). This CDR3 comprises 17 residues. V was trimmed by 4 bases and J by 0 bases, leaving 18 bases between them. Germline V CDR1 and CDR2: KGHSY, FQNENV. CDR3 DNA sequence: TGTGCCAGCAGCCCTGGGGGGACCTATCAAGCTAACTATGGCTACACCTTC. This translates into CASSPGGTYQANYGYTF.